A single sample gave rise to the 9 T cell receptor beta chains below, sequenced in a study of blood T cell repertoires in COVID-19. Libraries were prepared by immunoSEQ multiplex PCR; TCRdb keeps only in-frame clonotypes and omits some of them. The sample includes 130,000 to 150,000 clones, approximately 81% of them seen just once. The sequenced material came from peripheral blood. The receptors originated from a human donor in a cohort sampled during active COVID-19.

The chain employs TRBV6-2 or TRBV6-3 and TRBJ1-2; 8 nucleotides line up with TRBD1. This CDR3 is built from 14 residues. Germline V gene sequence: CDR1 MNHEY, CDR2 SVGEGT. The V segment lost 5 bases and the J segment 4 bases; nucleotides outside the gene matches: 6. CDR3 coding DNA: TGTGCCAGCAGTCGGGGACAGGACCGCTATGGCTACACCTTC. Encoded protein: CASSRGQDRYGYTF.

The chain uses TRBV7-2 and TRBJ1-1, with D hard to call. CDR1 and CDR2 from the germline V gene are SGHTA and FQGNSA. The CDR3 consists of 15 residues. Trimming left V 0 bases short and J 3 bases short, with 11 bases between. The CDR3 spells CASSLALTGYTEAFF. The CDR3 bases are TGTGCCAGCAGCTTAGCGCTAACCGGGTACACTGAAGCTTTCTTT.

Written as DNA, the CDR3 is TGCGCCAGCAGCCGGCCGGACAGGGAGGGAGGCTACACCTTC. This encodes CASSRPDREGGYTF. The chain couples TRBV4-3 to TRBJ1-2; 8 bases map to TRBD1. The CDR3 length is 14 residues. The germline V gene encodes CDR1 LGHNA and CDR2 YSLEER. Losses at the gene ends were 4 bases for V and 8 bases for J; bases not matched to a gene: 9.

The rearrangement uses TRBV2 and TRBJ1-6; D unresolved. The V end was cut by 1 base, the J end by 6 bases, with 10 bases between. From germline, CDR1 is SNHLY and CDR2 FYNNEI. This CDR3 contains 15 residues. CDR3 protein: CASSEVGVLNSPLHF. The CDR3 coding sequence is TGTGCCAGCAGTGAAGTGGGCGTACTTAATTCACCCCTCCACTTT.

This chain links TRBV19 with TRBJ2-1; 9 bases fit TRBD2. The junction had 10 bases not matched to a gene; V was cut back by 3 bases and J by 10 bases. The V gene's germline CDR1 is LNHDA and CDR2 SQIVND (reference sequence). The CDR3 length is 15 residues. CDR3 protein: CASSMQLAGVREQFF. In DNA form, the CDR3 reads TGTGCCAGTAGTATGCAATTAGCGGGAGTCAGGGAGCAGTTCTTC.

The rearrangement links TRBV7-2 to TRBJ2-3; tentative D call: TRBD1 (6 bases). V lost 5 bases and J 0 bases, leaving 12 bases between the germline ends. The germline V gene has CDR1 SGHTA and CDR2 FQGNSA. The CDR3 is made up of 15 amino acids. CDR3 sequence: CASSPGQISTDTQYF. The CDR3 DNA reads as TGTGCCAGCAGCCCCGGACAGATTAGCACAGATACGCAGTATTTT.

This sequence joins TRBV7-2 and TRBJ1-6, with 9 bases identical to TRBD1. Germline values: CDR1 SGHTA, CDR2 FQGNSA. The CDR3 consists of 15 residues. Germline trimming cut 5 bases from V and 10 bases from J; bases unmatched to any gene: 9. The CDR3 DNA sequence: TGTGCCAGCAGCCAGGCACAGGGGGCGCGGTCACCCCTCCACTTT. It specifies CASSQAQGARSPLHF.

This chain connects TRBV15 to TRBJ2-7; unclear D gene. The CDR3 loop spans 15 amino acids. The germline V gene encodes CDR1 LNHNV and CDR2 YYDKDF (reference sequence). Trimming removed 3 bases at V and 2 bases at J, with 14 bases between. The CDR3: CATSRGTDKPYEQYF. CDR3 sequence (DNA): TGTGCCACCAGCAGGGGTACAGACAAACCCTACGAGCAGTACTTC.

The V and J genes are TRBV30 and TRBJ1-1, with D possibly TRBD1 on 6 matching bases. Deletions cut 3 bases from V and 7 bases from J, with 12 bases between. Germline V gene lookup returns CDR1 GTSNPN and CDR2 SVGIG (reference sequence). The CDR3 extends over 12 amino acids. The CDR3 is CAWSPGEGEAFF. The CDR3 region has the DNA TGTGCCTGGAGCCCAGGGGAAGGTGAAGCTTTCTTT.